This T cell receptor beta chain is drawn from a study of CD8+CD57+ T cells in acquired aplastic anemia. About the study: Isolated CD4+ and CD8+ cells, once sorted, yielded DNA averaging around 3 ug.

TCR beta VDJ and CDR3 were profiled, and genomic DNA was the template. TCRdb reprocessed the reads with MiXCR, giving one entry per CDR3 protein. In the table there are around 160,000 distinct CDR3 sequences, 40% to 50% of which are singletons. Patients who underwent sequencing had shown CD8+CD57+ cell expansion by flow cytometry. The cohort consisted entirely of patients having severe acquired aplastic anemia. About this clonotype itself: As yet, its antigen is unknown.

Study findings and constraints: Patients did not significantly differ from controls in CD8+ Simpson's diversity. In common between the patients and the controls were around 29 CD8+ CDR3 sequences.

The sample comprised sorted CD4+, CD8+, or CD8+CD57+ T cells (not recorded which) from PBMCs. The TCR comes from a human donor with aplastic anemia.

The CDR3 protein is CASRDQYEQYF. The CDR3 DNA follows: TGTGCCAGCAGGGACCAGTACGAGCAGTACTTC. The chain links TRBV2 to TRBJ2-7; D gene unclear. CDR3 length equals 11 residues. Deletions cut 6 bases from V and 4 bases from J, with 7 bases between. Looked up from germline, CDR1 is SNHLY and CDR2 is FYNNEI.